What follows describes a single T cell receptor (beta chain). Its antigen is undetermined. A much larger clonotype is one base distant, so this may be a read error. This specimen comes from a study of tumor and adjacent non-tumor tissue in lung cancer. Study-wide results and limits: Tumor TCR diversity, when higher, was linked to shorter survival.

A modified ARM-PCR protocol with three rounds of nested PCR amplified TCRbeta. From the multiplex PCR reads, TCRdb called clonotypes with MiXCR, one entry per CDR3 protein. The data show about 80,000 distinct CDR3 sequences, just under 75% seen once. RNA was extracted from bulk tissue without any cell sorting. Chemotherapy-naive patients with new lung cancer underwent thoracic surgery in China, August–November 2014. The CDR3 is 17 amino acids. The germline V gene has CDR1 SGHVS and CDR2 FQNEAQ. The specimen was lung tumor tissue. The chain is built from TRBV7-8 and TRBJ1-3; D is possibly TRBD1 (6 bases). The receptor was derived from a middle-aged woman with non-small cell lung cancer. CDR3 region: CTSSLGPQGHSGNTIYF. CDR3 nucleotide sequence: TGTACCAGCAGCTTAGGTCCACAGGGACACTCTGGAAACACCATATATTTT.